Below, one T cell receptor beta chain is given with its context. Its antigen is currently unknown. This CDR3 comprises 13 residues. Trimming cost V 6 bases and J 10 bases; bases outside gene matches: 9. Germline V CDR1 and CDR2: SNHLY, FYNNEI. Expansion with viral peptide pools was applied to antigen-specific CD4+ T cells by the ViraFEST assay prior to sequencing. Isolation of CD4+ T cells took place after 10 days of culture. The cohort was immunized with two doses of either the BNT162b2 or mRNA-1273 vaccine. Nucleocapsid antibody tests were negative, and the vaccine recipients had no prior SARS-CoV-2 infection. Two million PBMC were seeded per well and grown in the presence of 10 IU/ml IL-2 and around 10 ug/ml peptides. This entry comes from a study of vaccination effects on CD4 cells after COVID-19. TCRdb keeps only in-frame clones here, not all; method: immunoSEQ multiplex PCR. The table records 30,000 to 40,000 clones, approximately 82% of them present only once.

The chain recombines TRBV2 with TRBJ2-1; TRBD1 matches at 7 bases. The starting material was CD4+ T cells from PBMCs cultured with HCoV-NL63 spike peptides, obtained after COVID-19 vaccination. This TCR was recovered from a human donor who received a COVID-19 vaccine. Some clones in this sample may be carry-over from other donors' samples. CDR3 residues: CASSPRTGLEQFF. CDR3 bases: TGTGCCAGCAGCCCAAGGACAGGTCTAGAGCAGTTCTTC.